This T cell receptor beta chain was documented in a study of shared clonotypes between healthy human individuals. Only in-frame clones appear in the TCRdb table, and some are missing; sequencing was by immunoSEQ multiplex PCR. The sample consists of roughly 1 million clones, approximately 68% of them appearing once. Per germline, CDR1 SGHRS and CDR2 YFSETQ. J was trimmed by 4 bases and V by 1 base; bases with no gene match: 7. CDR3 length: 16 residues. CD45RA-negative memory and CD45RA+ naive subsets were split from the CD4+ cells. Study results and limitations: Only blood underwent sampling, and tissue repertoires likely differ.

Note on this clone: The antigen is undetermined.

This TCR derives from a man between 18 and 35 years old in good health. The rearrangement uses TRBV5-1 and TRBJ2-2, with TRBD1 matching over 7 bases. Sequenced sample: memory CD4+ T cells sorted from blood. Subset specified: CD45RA-negative fraction. CDR3 DNA: TGCGCCAGCAGCTTGCAAGGGGGCGGTGGCACCGGGGAGCTGTTTTTT. It specifies CASSLQGGGGTGELFF.